This TCR beta chain was sequenced during a study of blood T cell repertoires in COVID-19. Looking at the study overall: Nucleic acid was either cDNA or gDNA, and it came from T cells, B-cell-depleted T cells, or PBMCs.

This CDR3 comprises 15 residues. CDR1 SGHVS and CDR2 FQNEAQ come from the germline V gene. The V and J ends lost 5 bases and 1 base respectively, with 13 bases between them. Repertoires were generated with immunoSEQ multiplex PCR, while TCRdb's copy carries only in-frame clones and drops some. The profile shows 150,000 to 200,000 clones, about 86% of them singletons. Sequenced material: peripheral blood. This receptor was obtained from an elderly woman in a cohort sampled during active or convalescent COVID-19. The gene calls are TRBV7-8 and TRBJ2-3, with a weak D call TRBD1 (6 bases). CDR3 sequence (DNA): TGTGCCAGCAGCCCAACAGGGTCTGGCACAGATACGCAGTATTTT. As protein: CASSPTGSGTDTQYF.